Below are 3 T cell receptor beta chains sequenced from a single sample in a study of technical replicates of blood from several donors. Sequencing was performed with immunoSEQ multiplex PCR; in TCRdb, only in-frame clones are kept and a portion is missing. This sample has about 98,000 clones; around 95% occur once, and the top ten carry less than 0.25%. The sequenced material came from T cells isolated from PBMCs. The receptors come from a human donor in good health.

The CDR3 protein is CASSQRTSGRVDTQYF. CDR3 DNA sequence: TGCGCCAGCAGCCAACGGACTAGCGGGAGGGTAGATACGCAGTATTTT. The chain links TRBV4-1 to TRBJ2-3; 15 bases fit TRBD2. The CDR3 spans 16 residues. The germline V gene has CDR1 MGHRA and CDR2 YSYEKL. Unmatched junction bases numbered 2, after V lost 2 bases and J lost 5 bases.

The V and J genes are TRBV5-1 and TRBJ2-7; D is perhaps TRBD1 (6 bases). Germline V gene data show CDR1 as SGHRS and CDR2 as YFSETQ. The CDR3 runs 13 residues. The germline V and J ends were trimmed by 4 bases and 2 bases, with 10 bases remaining between them. CDR3 amino acids: CASSPGHTYEQYF. The CDR3, as DNA: TGCGCCAGCAGCCCGGGACATACCTACGAGCAGTACTTC.

The chain recombines TRBV5-5 with TRBJ2-7; 8 bases fit TRBD1. CDR1 is SGHKS, CDR2 YYEKEE, per germline (reference sequence). The V gene end was trimmed by 2 bases and the J gene end by 5 bases; junction bases not matched to a gene: 12. CDR3 length: 16 residues. The CDR3 loop is CASSFGGPDRDHEQYF. The CDR3 DNA follows: TGTGCCAGCAGCTTCGGGGGACCGGACAGGGACCACGAGCAGTACTTC.